A single sample is the source of the 24 T cell receptor beta chains below, sequenced in a study of blood T cell repertoires in COVID-19. Sequenced by immunoSEQ multiplex PCR; TCRdb stores in-frame clones only, minus some. The table includes under 300,000 clones, 81% detected once. Sequenced material: peripheral blood. These receptors originate from an older woman with active or convalescent COVID-19.

The gene calls are TRBV19 and TRBJ1-2, with TRBD1 identical over 7 bases. The CDR3 consists of 15 residues. From germline, CDR1 is LNHDA and CDR2 SQIVND (reference sequence). V shed 5 bases, J shed 0 bases, and the junction held 6 bases outside the gene matches. The CDR3 coding sequence is TGTGCCAGTAGTCAAGGACAGGCCCCTAACTATGGCTACACCTTC. Translating it yields CASSQGQAPNYGYTF.

The chain joins TRBV7-2 to TRBJ1-1; D ambiguous. The V and J ends lost 1 base and 3 bases respectively, with 6 bases between them. CDR1 and CDR2 from the germline V gene are SGHTA and FQGNSA. This CDR3 contains 13 residues. CDR3 residues: CASSLGRYTEAFF. The CDR3 DNA sequence: TGTGCCAGCAGCTTAGGCAGATACACTGAAGCTTTCTTT.

This clone was observed a handful of times. The chain carries TRBV7-9 and TRBJ1-1; perhaps TRBD1 as D (5 bases). Trimming pared 4 bases from V and 7 bases from J, leaving 10 bases between. Germline V CDR1 and CDR2: SEHNR, FQNEAQ (reference sequence). The CDR3 runs 12 residues. The CDR3 loop is CASSSQGNEAFF. The CDR3 nucleotides are TGTGCCAGCAGCTCCCAGGGAAATGAAGCTTTCTTT.

This chain joins TRBV19 and TRBJ2-1, with 13 bases aligning to TRBD2. Per germline, CDR1 LNHDA and CDR2 SQIVND (reference sequence). CDR3 size: 18 residues. V shed 4 bases, J shed 4 bases, and the junction held 10 bases outside the gene matches. The CDR3 DNA follows: TGTGCCAGTAGTACCGAACGACTAGCGGGGGGCCAATACAATGAGCAGTTCTTC. Translation: CASSTERLAGGQYNEQFF. Supplemented by reference TRBV19 and TRBJ2-1, the full variable domain reads DGGITQSPKYLFRKEGQNVTLSCEQNLNHDAMYWYRQDPGQGLRLIYYSQIVNDFQKGDIAEGYSVSREKKESFPLTVTSAQKNPTAFYLCASSTERLAGGQYNEQFFGPGTRLTVL.

This clone was found a few times. The rearrangement links TRBV6-1 to TRBJ2-2, with a weak D call TRBD2 (5 bases). CDR1 and CDR2 from the germline V gene are MNHNS and SASEGT. This CDR3 has 14 residues. V was cut by 3 bases and J by 15 bases, with 20 bases left in between. CDR3 amino acids: CASSEALQLRAVFF. The CDR3 bases are TGTGCCAGCAGTGAGGCCTTGCAACTGAGGGCGGTGTTTTTT.

The chain has TRBV29-1 and TRBJ2-1, with D tentatively TRBD2 (5 bases). Germline assignment: CDR1 SQVTM and CDR2 ANQGSEA. The CDR3 contains 17 residues. V lost 8 bases and J lost 2, with 25 bases in between. CDR3 DNA sequence: TGCAGCATATCGAATGGAGGTATGATAGGAGCCTACAATGAGCAGTTCTTC. Protein: CSISNGGMIGAYNEQFF.

This clone was picked up a small number of times. The chain employs TRBV5-1 and TRBJ1-2, with D maybe TRBD1 (5 bases). V lost 0 bases and J 3 bases, leaving 9 bases between the germline ends. Germline V lookup: CDR1 SGHRS, CDR2 YFSETQ. This CDR3 region has 14 residues. The DNA for the CDR3 is TGCGCCAGCAGCTTGGAGGCCAGGGACTATGGCTACACCTTC. Translating gives CASSLEARDYGYTF.

The chain uses TRBV7-2 and TRBJ2-7, with D possibly being TRBD1 (6 bases). The germline CDR1 and CDR2 sequences are SGHTA and FQGNSA. V was pared by 5 bases and J by 2 bases, with 22 bases between. This CDR3 comprises 17 residues. The DNA of the CDR3 is TGTGCCAGCAGCCCCCGAGTCGTTCGGGACAACCCCTACGAGCAGTACTTC. This gives the protein CASSPRVVRDNPYEQYF.

This rearrangement joins TRBV6-1 to TRBJ1-2, with a weak D call TRBD1 (5 bases). Looked up from germline, CDR1 is MNHNS and CDR2 is SASEGT. Trimming pared 1 base from V and 2 bases from J, leaving 11 bases between. The CDR3 has 15 residues. The CDR3 loop reads CASSEVSGLNYGYTF. The DNA of the CDR3 is TGTGCCAGCAGTGAAGTTTCAGGGCTCAACTATGGCTACACCTTC.

J is TRBJ1-4 and V is TRBV6-5; a weak D match, TRBD1 (5 bases). V lost 9 bases to trimming and J lost 8 bases, with 16 bases between them. Germline-derived CDR1 and CDR2 are MNHEY and SVGAGI. The CDR3 runs to 13 residues. In DNA, the CDR3 is TGTGCCAGTTTCCGAGGCGGGGCGGAAAAACTGTTTTTT. It translates to CASFRGGAEKLFF.

V gene TRBV5-1 combines with J gene TRBJ1-6, with D perhaps TRBD1 (6 bases). The ends were cut back, 4 bases at V and 7 bases at J, with 18 bases in the middle. Germline CDR1 reads SGHRS; CDR2 reads YFSETQ. CDR3 size: 16 residues. The CDR3 coding sequence is TGCGCCAGCAGCCCCGGTGGCGGGGGCGGAAATTCACCCCTCCACTTT. It codes for CASSPGGGGGNSPLHF.

V and J are TRBV15 and TRBJ1-2, with D tentatively TRBD1 (5 bases). Germline CDR1 is LNHNV and CDR2 is YYDKDF (reference sequence). Trimming removed 0 bases at V and 5 bases at J, with 10 bases between. The CDR3 is made up of 14 amino acids. Here the CDR3 DNA reads TGTGCCACCAGCAGAGATCCCGCAGGGTATGGCTACACCTTC. Protein product: CATSRDPAGYGYTF.

This chain links TRBV10-3 with TRBJ2-3, with 7 bases that match TRBD1. The CDR3 has 16 residues. Trimming at V came to 0 bases and at J to 2 bases, leaving 5 bases not matched to a gene. Germline assignment: CDR1 ENHRY and CDR2 SYGVKD. The CDR3: CAISESQGGPTDTQYF. As DNA, the CDR3 is TGTGCCATCAGTGAGTCTCAAGGGGGCCCCACAGATACGCAGTATTTT.

V is TRBV4-3 and J is TRBJ2-7; no definite D call. This CDR3 is 14 amino acids long. Trimming removed 0 bases at V and 0 bases at J, with 6 bases between. Germline V gene lookup returns CDR1 LGHNA and CDR2 YSLEER. The CDR3 coding sequence is TGCGCCAGCAGCCAAGACCGACTCTCCTACGAGCAGTACTTC. Protein product: CASSQDRLSYEQYF.

The V call is TRBV7-2, the J call TRBJ2-3; 7 bases are shared with TRBD1. The CDR3 is made up of 15 amino acids. Trimming cost V 4 bases and J 2 bases; bases outside gene matches: 6. From germline, CDR1 is SGHTA and CDR2 FQGNSA. The CDR3 here is CASSSPGQPTDTQYF. CDR3 DNA: TGTGCCAGCAGCTCGCCGGGACAGCCCACAGATACGCAGTATTTT.

There are a few counts of this clone. This chain uses TRBV4-2 with TRBJ2-7; D possibly corresponds to TRBD2 (6 bases). V was trimmed by 4 bases and J by 4 bases, leaving 17 bases between them. In germline, CDR1 is LGHNA, CDR2 YNFKEQ. CDR3 length: 15 amino acids. This CDR3 reads CASSPYAGQKYEQYF. The CDR3 nucleotides read TGTGCCAGCAGCCCGTACGCGGGGCAGAAATACGAGCAGTACTTC.

The chain carries TRBV5-1 and TRBJ1-2; 7 positions agree with TRBD1. This CDR3 is 13 amino acids long. Germline CDR1 and CDR2: SGHRS and YFSETQ. With V trimmed by 2 bases and J by 6 bases, 4 bases remained unmatched. CDR3 bases: TGCGCCAGCAGCTTCGACAGGGAAAATGGCTACACCTTC. The encoded protein is CASSFDRENGYTF.

The chain has TRBV5-1 and TRBJ1-3, with unresolved D. Germline V gives CDR1 SGHRS, CDR2 YFSETQ. Trimming took off 2 bases at V and 0 bases at J, with 12 bases between the two ends. The CDR3 runs 16 residues. DNA for the CDR3: TGCGCCAGCAGCTTCCAAACGTTGAGCTCTGGAAACACCATATATTTT. It is translated as CASSFQTLSSGNTIYF.

The CDR3 protein is CASSIDRSGYNEQFF. The CDR3 DNA is TGTGCCAGTAGTATAGACCGGTCGGGATACAATGAGCAGTTCTTC. The chain joins TRBV19 to TRBJ2-1, with D perhaps TRBD2 (5 bases). In germline, CDR1 is LNHDA, CDR2 SQIVND (reference sequence). The CDR3 is made up of 15 amino acids. Trimming left V 0 bases short and J 4 bases short, with 10 bases between.

The chain recombines TRBV3-1 (or the pseudogene TRBV3-2) with TRBJ2-5; 8 positions match TRBD2. The CDR3 is 15 amino acids. Germline V gene sequence: CDR1 LGHDT, CDR2 YNNKEL (reference sequence). Trimming at V came to 3 bases and at J to 4 bases, leaving 7 bases not matched to a gene. CDR3 bases: TGTGCCAGCAGCCAGCCGGGACTAGGCGGAGAGACCCAGTACTTC. This translates into CASSQPGLGGETQYF.

The CDR3 DNA sequence: TGTGCCAGCAGTGAGGGGGGGGGAAGCTCCTACGAGCAGTACTTC. It specifies CASSEGGGSSYEQYF. V usage is TRBV2 and J usage is TRBJ2-7; 7 nucleotides align to TRBD2. The CDR3 contains 15 residues. Trimming cost V 3 bases and J 0 bases; bases outside gene matches: 5. Germline V gives CDR1 SNHLY, CDR2 FYNNEI.

The gene calls are TRBV3-1 (or the pseudogene TRBV3-2) and TRBJ1-2; the D gene is possibly TRBD1 (6 bases). V was cut by 0 bases and J by 8 bases, with 19 bases left in between. This CDR3 is built from 16 residues. CDR1 and CDR2 (germline): LGHDT, YNNKEL (reference sequence). The CDR3 loop reads CASSQDKGGAAGGYTF. DNA of the CDR3: TGTGCCAGCAGCCAAGATAAAGGGGGGGCAGCGGGAGGCTACACCTTC.

CDR3 region: CATRGDRAFGGAEAFF. Written as DNA, the CDR3 is TGTGCCACCCGTGGCGACAGGGCGTTCGGTGGAGCTGAAGCTTTCTTT. The rearrangement uses TRBV19 and TRBJ1-1; TRBD1 aligns across 7 bases. Trimming at V came to 10 bases and at J to 6 bases, leaving 20 bases not matched to a gene. CDR1 is LNHDA and CDR2 is SQIVND in the germline V gene (reference sequence). This CDR3 has 16 amino acids.

The CDR3 DNA sequence: TGTGCCAGCAGCTTAGAGACAGGGTACAATGAGCAGTTCTTC. Translation gives CASSLETGYNEQFF. The V and J genes are TRBV11-2 and TRBJ2-1; 7 nucleotides match TRBD1. The CDR3 is made up of 14 amino acids. Germline trimming cut 0 bases from V and 4 bases from J; bases unmatched to any gene: 0. Germline CDR1 and CDR2: SGHAT and FQNNGV.